This TCR beta chain derives from a study of Ad26.COV2.S vaccination and SARS-CoV-2 variants. Overall study context: Once or twice, 56 days apart, Ad26.COV2.S was delivered intramuscularly.

Treatment defined: 15 to 20 received Ad26.COV2.S at low or high dose, single or two shots; 5 received placebo; per-sample allocation not given. Vaccine and placebo recipients were sampled on day 63 after the first injection. Regarding the study as a whole: Individuals receiving vaccine had higher spike-specific TCR breadth than placebo recipients did. Researchers reported similar non-spike TCR breadth in vaccine and placebo recipients.

The method was immunoSEQ multiplex PCR; TCRdb's version includes in-frame clones alone and lacks a portion of them. The sample has 440,000 or so clones, about nine tenths seen once. A word on this clone: What it binds is unknown.

The CDR3 spans 14 residues. Per germline, CDR1 SGHAT and CDR2 FQNNGV. Trimming cost V 5 bases and J 4 bases, with 14 bases left between them. The receptor was isolated from a person aged 18-60 years who received the Ad26.COV2.S COVID-19 vaccine or a placebo. The source was peripheral blood, collected in a trial of Ad26.COV2.S vaccine versus placebo. The chain carries TRBV11-2 and TRBJ1-1; D is possibly TRBD1 (5 bases). CDR3 DNA sequence: TGTGCCAGCAGCCGACCGACAAGGGGCACTGAAGCTTTCTTT. Amino acid sequence: CASSRPTRGTEAFF.